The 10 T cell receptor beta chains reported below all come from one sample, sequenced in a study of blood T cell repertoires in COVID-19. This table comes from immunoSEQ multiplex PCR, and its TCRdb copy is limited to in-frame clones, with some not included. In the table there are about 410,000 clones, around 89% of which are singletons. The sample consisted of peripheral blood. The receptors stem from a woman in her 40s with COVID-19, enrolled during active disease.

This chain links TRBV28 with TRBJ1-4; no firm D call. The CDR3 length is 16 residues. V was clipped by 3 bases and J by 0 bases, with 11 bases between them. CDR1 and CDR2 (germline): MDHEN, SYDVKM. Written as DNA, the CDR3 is TGTGCCAGCAGTTTTACCGGTCCCTCAACTAATGAAAAACTGTTTTTT. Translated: CASSFTGPSTNEKLFF.

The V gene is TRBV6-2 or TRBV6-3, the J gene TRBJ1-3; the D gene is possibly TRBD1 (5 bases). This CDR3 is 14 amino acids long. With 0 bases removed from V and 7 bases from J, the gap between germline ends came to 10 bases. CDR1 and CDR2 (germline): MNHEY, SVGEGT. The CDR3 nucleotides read TGTGCCAGCAGTTACTCGGGGCTTACGAACACCATATATTTT. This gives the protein CASSYSGLTNTIYF.

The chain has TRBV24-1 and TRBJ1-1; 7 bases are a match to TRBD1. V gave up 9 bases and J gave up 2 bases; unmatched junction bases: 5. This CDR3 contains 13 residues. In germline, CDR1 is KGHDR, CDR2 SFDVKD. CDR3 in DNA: TGTGCCACCGCAGGGACAGTAAACACTGAAGCTTTCTTT. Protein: CATAGTVNTEAFF.

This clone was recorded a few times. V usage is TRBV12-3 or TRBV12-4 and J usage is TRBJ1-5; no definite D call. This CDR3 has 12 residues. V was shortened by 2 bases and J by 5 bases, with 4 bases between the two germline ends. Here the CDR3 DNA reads TGTGCCAGCAGTTTATCCGATCAGCCCCAGCATTTT. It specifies CASSLSDQPQHF.

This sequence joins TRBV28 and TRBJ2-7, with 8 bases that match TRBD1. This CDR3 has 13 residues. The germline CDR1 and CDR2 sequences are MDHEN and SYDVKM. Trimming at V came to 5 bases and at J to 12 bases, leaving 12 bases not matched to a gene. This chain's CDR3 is CASSLTQGARGYF. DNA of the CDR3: TGTGCCAGCAGTCTGACCCAGGGGGCGAGGGGGTACTTC.

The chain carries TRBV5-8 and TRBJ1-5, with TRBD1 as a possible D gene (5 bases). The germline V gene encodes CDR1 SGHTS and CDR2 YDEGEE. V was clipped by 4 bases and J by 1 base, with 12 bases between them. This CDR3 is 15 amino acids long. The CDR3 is CASSTWGGSNQPQHF. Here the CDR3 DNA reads TGTGCCAGCAGCACATGGGGGGGGAGCAATCAGCCCCAGCATTTT.

CDR3 region: CASSVQVATIYF. CDR3 bases: TGTGCCAGCAGTGTACAGGTTGCCACCATATATTTT. V and J are TRBV2 and TRBJ1-3, with D possibly being TRBD1 (5 bases). Trimming shortened V by 4 bases and J by 9 bases, and 10 bases separated the two germline ends. This CDR3 comprises 12 residues. Germline V lookup: CDR1 SNHLY, CDR2 FYNNEI.

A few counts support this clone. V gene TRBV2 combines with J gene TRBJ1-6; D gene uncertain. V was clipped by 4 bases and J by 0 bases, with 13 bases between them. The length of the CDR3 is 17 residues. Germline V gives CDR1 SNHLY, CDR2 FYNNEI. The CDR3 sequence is CASSVAAKFSYNSPLHF. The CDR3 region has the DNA TGTGCCAGCAGTGTAGCAGCAAAATTCTCCTATAATTCACCCCTCCACTTT.

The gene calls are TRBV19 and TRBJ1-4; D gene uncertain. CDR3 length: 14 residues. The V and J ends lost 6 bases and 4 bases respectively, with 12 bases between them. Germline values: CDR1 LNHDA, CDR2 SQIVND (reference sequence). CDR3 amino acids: CASRNREGNEKLFF. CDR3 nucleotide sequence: TGTGCCAGTAGGAACCGGGAGGGTAATGAAAAACTGTTTTTT. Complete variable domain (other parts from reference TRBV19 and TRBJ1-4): DGGITQSPKYLFRKEGQNVTLSCEQNLNHDAMYWYRQDPGQGLRLIYYSQIVNDFQKGDIAEGYSVSREKKESFPLTVTSAQKNPTAFYLCASRNREGNEKLFFGSGTQLSVL.

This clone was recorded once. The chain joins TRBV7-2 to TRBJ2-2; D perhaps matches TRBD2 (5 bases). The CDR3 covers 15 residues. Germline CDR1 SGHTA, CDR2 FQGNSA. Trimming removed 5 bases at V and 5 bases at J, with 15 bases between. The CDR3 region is CASSPERKRTGELFF. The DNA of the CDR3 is TGTGCCAGCAGCCCAGAACGGAAGCGGACCGGGGAGCTGTTTTTT.